This entry lists 20 T cell receptor beta chains sequenced from one sample in a study of blood T cells in healthy people across ages. A J-beta primer mix and a sample-barcoded 5' primer were used in a second PCR of about 7 to 12 cycles. TCRdb re-called the 5' RACE reads with MiXCR, one entry per CDR3 protein. The profile covers roughly 640,000 distinct CDR3 sequences, with approximately 30% appearing a single time and 15% to 18% taken by the ten largest. Sequenced sample: blood. These receptor sequences come from a woman at least 80 years old in good health.

This clonotype was seen once. J is TRBJ2-6 and V is TRBV5-6, with 8 nucleotides matching TRBD1. Unmatched junction bases numbered 7, after V lost 5 bases and J lost 0 bases. This CDR3 is 17 amino acids long. Germline CDR1 and CDR2: SGHDT and YYEEEE. CDR3 nucleotides: TGTGCCAGCAGTTCGGGACAGGTACACTCTGGGGCCAACGTCCTGACTTTC. This encodes CASSSGQVHSGANVLTF.

The chain recombines TRBV5-1 with TRBJ1-2; D not certain. The CDR3 loop spans 15 amino acids. Germline assignment: CDR1 SGHRS and CDR2 YFSETQ. V gave up 1 base and J gave up 4 bases, with 14 bases separating them. CDR3 loop: CASSLTADAIYGYTF. In DNA form, the CDR3 reads TGCGCCAGCAGCTTGACAGCCGATGCTATCTATGGCTACACCTTC.

This clonotype was observed many times. With a much larger clone just one base away, this may be a read error. V is TRBV7-3 and J is TRBJ2-5; the match to TRBD1 covers 8 bases. Germline CDR1 reads SGHTA; CDR2 reads FQGTGA. The CDR3 contains 14 residues. V lost 0 bases to trimming and J lost 11 bases; unmatched junction nucleotides: 8. Written as DNA, the CDR3 is TGTGCCAGCAGCTTAACACCAGGGGGCGGGGAGCAGTACTTC. It yields the protein CASSLTPGGGEQYF.

This clonotype came up many times. The V and J genes are TRBV12-3 or TRBV12-4 and TRBJ2-5, with D possibly TRBD1 on 6 matching bases. V was trimmed by 5 bases and J by 9 bases, leaving 13 bases between them. This CDR3 region has 12 residues. CDR3 protein: CASSPGPGAQYF. CDR3 coding DNA: TGTGCCAGCAGTCCGGGCCCAGGGGCCCAGTACTTC.

This rearrangement joins TRBV3-1 to TRBJ2-2; D ambiguous. V dropped 3 bases and J dropped 3 bases, with 5 bases sitting between them. Germline values: CDR1 LGHDT, CDR2 YNNKEL (reference sequence). This CDR3 has 13 residues. This CDR3 is CASSHRYTGELFF. CDR3 nucleotides: TGTGCCAGCAGCCATAGATACACCGGGGAGCTGTTTTTT.

The rearrangement links TRBV7-2 to TRBJ2-7; TRBD2 matches at 13 bases. The CDR3 contains 18 residues. Unmatched junction bases numbered 10, after V lost 1 base and J lost 4 bases. Germline values: CDR1 SGHTA, CDR2 FQGNSA. DNA of the CDR3: TGTGCCAGCAGCTTAGAGGACCCACTAGCGGGAGGGCGATACGAGCAGTACTTC. Residues: CASSLEDPLAGGRYEQYF.

This clonotype was seen only once. Possible read error: a much larger clone is one base away. The chain couples TRBV3-1 to TRBJ2-7; D might be TRBD2 (7 bases). The DNA end favors TRBJ2-5, so the J call may be wrong. CDR3 length equals 15 residues. The germline gives CDR1 LGHDT, CDR2 YNNKEL (reference sequence). The CDR3 DNA follows: TGTGCCAGCAGCCTCCGAGGGGGGGAAGCTAAGACCCAGTACTTC. It yields the protein CASSLRGGEAKTQYF.

This chain uses TRBV2 with TRBJ1-1; weak D call: TRBD1 (6 bases). Germline V CDR1 and CDR2: SNHLY, FYNNEI. The CDR3 is 14 residues long. The V end lost 4 bases, the J end lost 6 bases, and 15 bases lay between the germline ends. The CDR3 spells CASSGQRGAAEAFF. The CDR3 DNA reads TGTGCCAGCAGTGGTCAAAGGGGGGCTGCTGAAGCTTTCTTT.

This clonotype was seen more than once but under ten times. This chain connects TRBV24-1 to TRBJ2-1, with a possible D match to TRBD1 (5 bases). The germline gives CDR1 KGHDR, CDR2 SFDVKD. Trimming stripped 0 bases from V and 6 bases from J, with 14 bases between. The CDR3 contains 16 residues. CDR3 nucleotide sequence: TGTGCCACCAGTGATTTGGGAGACGGGCAGGGCAATGAGCAGTTCTTC. The encoded protein is CATSDLGDGQGNEQFF.

This clonotype was found a few times. The rearrangement joins TRBV5-5 to TRBJ1-6; D gene unclear. Trimming took off 0 bases at V and 5 bases at J, with 9 bases between the two ends. This CDR3 is 15 amino acids long. Germline V gene sequence: CDR1 SGHKS, CDR2 YYEKEE (reference sequence). Here the CDR3 reads CASSLGTSDNSPLHF. CDR3 nucleotides: TGTGCCAGCAGCTTGGGGACGTCGGATAATTCACCCCTCCACTTT.

This clonotype was detected ten times or more. The chain employs TRBV20-1 and TRBJ2-7; a weak D match, TRBD1 (5 bases). Germline V gene lookup returns CDR1 DFQATT and CDR2 SNEGSKA (reference sequence). The CDR3 totals 14 residues. V was clipped by 0 bases and J by 0 bases, with 9 bases between them. CDR3 DNA sequence: TGCAGTGCTAGAGATTCCGACAGCTCCTACGAGCAGTACTTC. Amino acid sequence: CSARDSDSSYEQYF.

This clonotype was counted many times. The chain couples TRBV7-2 to TRBJ2-4; D is uncertain. Trimming took off 2 bases at V and 7 bases at J, with 12 bases between the two ends. CDR3 length: 14 residues. Germline V lookup: CDR1 SGHTA, CDR2 FQGNSA. DNA for the CDR3: TGTGCCAGCAGCTTATTAGGCCACAAGAACATTCAGTACTTC. It specifies CASSLLGHKNIQYF.

The chain carries TRBV7-9 and TRBJ2-1; D call uncertain. V dropped 5 bases and J dropped 10 bases, with 15 bases sitting between them. The CDR3 spans 13 residues. The germline CDR1 and CDR2 sequences are SEHNR and FQNEAQ (reference sequence). The CDR3 spells CASSPPASREQFF. The CDR3 DNA sequence: TGTGCCAGCAGCCCCCCCGCTTCACGAGAGCAGTTCTTC.

The chain uses TRBV5-4 and TRBJ1-5; 9 bases match TRBD1. The J segment lost 3 bases and the V segment lost 0 bases, leaving 4 bases of the junction unmatched. In germline, CDR1 is SGHNT, CDR2 YYREEE (reference sequence). The CDR3 length is 16 residues. CDR3 loop: CASSLGGQGFNQPQHF. The CDR3 nucleotides read TGTGCCAGCAGCTTGGGCGGACAGGGGTTCAATCAGCCCCAGCATTTT.

J is TRBJ2-5 and V is TRBV3-1; D not resolved. The germline gives CDR1 LGHDT, CDR2 YNNKEL (reference sequence). CDR3 length: 15 amino acids. V was cut by 0 bases and J by 3 bases, with 11 bases left in between. The CDR3 nucleotides read TGTGCCAGCAGCCAAGATCCCCGACAAGAAGAGACCCAGTACTTC. Encoded protein: CASSQDPRQEETQYF.

The chain employs TRBV29-1 and TRBJ1-4; the D gene is possibly TRBD1 (6 bases). The germline V gene encodes CDR1 SQVTM and CDR2 ANQGSEA. The V and J ends lost 4 bases and 6 bases respectively, with 15 bases between them. The CDR3 covers 14 residues. CDR3 amino acids: CSVGGGLEDEKLFF. CDR3 sequence (DNA): TGCAGCGTTGGTGGGGGGCTCGAGGATGAAAAACTGTTTTTT.

V and J are TRBV7-9 and TRBJ2-5; D is ambiguous. The last part of the DNA fits TRBJ2-7 better; the J call may be wrong. The CDR3 has 13 amino acids. CDR1 and CDR2 from the germline V gene are SEHNR and FQNEAQ (reference sequence). Written as DNA, the CDR3 is TGTGCCAGCAGCTTTCCAGGCAAAAACGAGCAGTACTTC. Its translation: CASSFPGKNEQYF.

Of note for this clonotype: A much more abundant neighbour one base away suggests this may be a read error. V is TRBV4-2 and J is TRBJ2-7, with TRBD1 identical over 7 bases. This CDR3 is built from 16 residues. The germline gives CDR1 LGHNA, CDR2 YNFKEQ. Trimming cost V 4 bases and J 1 base; bases outside gene matches: 10. CDR3 nucleotides: TGTGCCAGCAGCCCGTTGAGGCAGGGGGTATCCTACGAGCAGTACTTC. Its protein product is CASSPLRQGVSYEQYF.

For this clonotype: A read error may explain this, as a much larger clone is one base away. V is TRBV7-2 and J is TRBJ2-1; D is uncertain. Trimming took 5 bases from V and 7 from J, leaving 12 bases between them. The V gene's germline CDR1 is SGHTA and CDR2 FQGNSA. This CDR3 spans 13 amino acids. CDR3 in amino acids: CASSVGLLNEQFF. In DNA, the CDR3 is TGTGCCAGCAGCGTAGGATTGCTTAATGAGCAGTTCTTC. Filled out from reference TRBV7-2 and TRBJ2-1, the complete variable domain reads GAGVSQSPSNKVTEKGKDVELRCDPISGHTALYWYRQSLGQGLEFLIYFQGNSAPDKSGLPSDRFSAERTGGSVSTLTIQRTQQEDSAVYLCASSVGLLNEQFFGPGTRLTVL.

Concerning this clonotype: Since a much larger clone is just one base distant, this may be a read error. The chain couples TRBV20-1 to TRBJ2-1; 8 bases agree with TRBD2. The CDR3 loop spans 14 amino acids. Germline CDR1 and CDR2: DFQATT and SNEGSKA (reference sequence). The V segment lost 6 bases and the J segment 4 bases; nucleotides outside the gene matches: 8. The CDR3 is CSAERVAGYNEQFF. CDR3 coding DNA: TGCAGTGCGGAACGAGTAGCGGGATACAATGAGCAGTTCTTC.